This TCR beta chain was identified during a study of PD-1 blockade in classical Hodgkin lymphoma. Study results and limitations: Complete responders entered with baseline diversity on par with newly diagnosed patients, the results showed. In CD4+ cells, TCR diversity went up significantly by C4D1, but in CD8+ cells it did not. Baseline TCR diversity was reportedly lower in newly diagnosed patients than in healthy donors. It was reported as lower still in relapsed/refractory patients.

Assay used: immunoSEQ multiplex PCR; TCRdb lists only in-frame clones, some missing. This sample carries around 99,000 clones, 80% to 90% of them seen once, and the ten largest clones take approximately 15%. For this clone: Its antigen is currently unknown.

In every patient, relapse followed autologous stem cell transplantation, while exposure to brentuximab vedotin differed. Complete response, partial response or progressive disease constituted the best responses recorded. This CDR3 has 15 amino acids. V lost 0 bases and J 4 bases, leaving 12 bases between the germline ends. CDR1 is MGHRA and CDR2 is YSYEKL in the germline V gene. The chain carries TRBV4-1 and TRBJ1-1; no reliable D call. The sequence was obtained from a human donor with classical Hodgkin lymphoma. This specimen consisted of peripheral blood mononuclear cells (PBMCs), obtained before the second cycle of nivolumab. The CDR3 reads CASSQDRVLGTEAFF. CDR3 DNA: TGCGCCAGCAGCCAAGACCGGGTATTGGGCACTGAAGCTTTCTTT.